The rows below give T cell receptor beta chains drawn from one sample of a study of shared clonotypes between healthy human individuals. The repertoire was sequenced with immunoSEQ multiplex PCR; TCRdb's copy has only in-frame clones and lacks some. The data contain about 1.1 million clones, 70% to 80% of them singletons. Sequencing was performed on memory CD4+ T cells from PBMCs. All receptors derive from a man aged 18 to 29 in good health. Some clones in this sample may be carry-over from other donors' samples. The CDR3 runs from the conserved cysteine through the conserved F or W. The D gene is left open where the match is weak. Clone size, where shown, is once, few, many, or a class for clones that have expanded.

J: TRBJ1-5; V: TRBV28; size: .; D: .; DNA: TGTGCCAGCAGCCCCTCGGGGGCGAAAGGCAATCAGCCCCAGCATTTT; CDR3: CASSPSGAKGNQPQHF
J: TRBJ2-5; V: TRBV19; size: .; D: .; DNA: TGTGCCAGTAGTATACACATCCAAGAGACCCAGTACTTC; CDR3: CASSIHIQETQYF
J: TRBJ1-5; V: TRBV7-2; size: .; D: .; DNA: TGTGCCAGCACCTCTTCCAATCAGCCCCAGCATTTT; CDR3: CASTSSNQPQHF
J: TRBJ2-3; V: TRBV10-3; size: .; D: TRBD2; DNA: TGTGCCATCAGTCTAGCGGGAGAAGGCACAGATACGCAGTATTTT; CDR3: CAISLAGEGTDTQYF
J: TRBJ2-2; V: TRBV7-9; size: once; D: TRBD2; DNA: TGTGCCAGCAGCTCGAGCGGGAGTCAGAGCGGGGAGCTGTTTTTT; CDR3: CASSSSGSQSGELFF
J: TRBJ1-2; V: TRBV10-3; size: .; D: TRBD1; DNA: TGTGCCATCGGACCGGGACAGGGGTCCTATGGCTACACCTTC; CDR3: CAIGPGQGSYGYTF
J: TRBJ1-5; V: TRBV6-1; size: few; D: TRBD1; DNA: TGTGCCAGCACGCCCGACAGGGCTAATCAGCCCCAGCATTTT; CDR3: CASTPDRANQPQHF
J: TRBJ2-3; V: TRBV4-3; size: .; D: TRBD2; DNA: TGCGCCAGCAGCCCCGGACTAGCGGGAGGGCCTTTCGCAGATACGCAGTATTTT; CDR3: CASSPGLAGGPFADTQYF
J: TRBJ2-7; V: TRBV2; size: once; D: TRBD2; DNA: TGTGCCAGCAGGGGACTAGCTCCCTACGAGCAGTACTTC; CDR3: CASRGLAPYEQYF
J: TRBJ2-2; V: TRBV2; size: once; D: TRBD1; DNA: TGTGCCAGCCTAAACAGGGGAGAGAGCGGGGAGCTGTTTTTT; CDR3: CASLNRGESGELFF
J: TRBJ1-1; V: TRBV5-1; size: many; D: .; DNA: TGCGCCAGCAGCTTGGTACGGGGCCTGAACACTGAAGCTTTCTTT; CDR3: CASSLVRGLNTEAFF
J: TRBJ1-1; V: TRBV14; size: .; D: .; DNA: TGTGCCAGCAGCCGGGGGATTTGGTTGGTGAACACTGAAGCTTTCTTT; CDR3: CASSRGIWLVNTEAFF
J: TRBJ2-5; V: TRBV29-1; size: .; D: TRBD2; DNA: TGCAGCGTCCGCCCTAGCGGGAGACAAGAGACCCAGTACTTC; CDR3: CSVRPSGRQETQYF
J: TRBJ2-6; V: TRBV28; size: .; D: .; DNA: TGTGCCAGCAGCCCGGTCTCTGGGGCCAACGTCCTGACTTTC; CDR3: CASSPVSGANVLTF
J: TRBJ2-2; V: TRBV4-1; size: .; D: TRBD2; DNA: TGCGCCAGCAGCCCGGGACTAGCGGGATTAAAGACGGCCGGGGAGCTGTTTTTT; CDR3: CASSPGLAGLKTAGELFF
J: TRBJ2-1; V: TRBV5-4; size: many; D: TRBD2; DNA: TGTGCCAGCAGCTTTTACCTGACTAGCGCACCCTACAATGAGCAGTTCTTC; CDR3: CASSFYLTSAPYNEQFF
J: TRBJ1-1; V: TRBV7-3; size: many; D: .; DNA: TGTGCCAGCAGCTTAACCGGGAGGGTACAGAACACTGAAGCTTTCTTT; CDR3: CASSLTGRVQNTEAFF
J: TRBJ2-7; V: TRBV6-5; size: .; D: .; DNA: TGTGCCAGCAGTCCCAAGACCTTGCTGGCAGGCGAGCAGTACTTC; CDR3: CASSPKTLLAGEQYF
J: TRBJ2-2; V: TRBV6-1; size: few; D: .; DNA: TGTGCCAGCAGTGAAATAGGAGGGGCCAGCACCGGGGAGCTGTTTTTT; CDR3: CASSEIGGASTGELFF
J: TRBJ2-3; V: TRBV5-1; size: .; D: TRBD2; DNA: TGCGCCAGCAGGTTGGGACTAGCGGCCACCCGAGAGGTGGATACGCAGTATTTT; CDR3: CASRLGLAATREVDTQYF
J: TRBJ1-5; V: TRBV1; size: .; D: .; DNA: TGCACCAGCAGCCCAAATTTCAGTGGCAATCAGCCCCAGCATTTT; CDR3: CTSSPNFSGNQPQHF
J: TRBJ1-5; V: TRBV6-1; size: .; D: .; DNA: TGTGCTTCTGAGCACTATAGCAATCAGCCCCAGCATTTT; CDR3: CASEHYSNQPQHF
J: TRBJ2-7; V: TRBV27; size: .; D: .; DNA: TGTGCCAGCAGTTTATCTTGGGGCGAGCAGTACTTC; CDR3: CASSLSWGEQYF
J: TRBJ1-5; V: TRBV10-3; size: .; D: .; DNA: TGTGCCATCAGTGAGTCGGCAGGCATTCAGCCCCAGCATTTT; CDR3: CAISESAGIQPQHF
J: TRBJ2-7; V: TRBV6-6; size: .; D: TRBD2; DNA: TGCGCCAGCAGTTACGGGACTAGCGACTACGAGCAGTACTTC; CDR3: CASSYGTSDYEQYF
J: TRBJ2-3; V: TRBV7-3; size: .; D: .; DNA: TGTGCCAGCAGCTTAACGTCGGGGCCCACAGATACGCAGTATTTT; CDR3: CASSLTSGPTDTQYF
J: TRBJ1-5; V: TRBV18; size: .; D: .; DNA: TGTGCCAGCTCACCCAACAGGGATGATCAGCCCCAGCATTTT; CDR3: CASSPNRDDQPQHF
J: TRBJ2-7; V: TRBV4-1; size: .; D: .; DNA: TGCGCCAGCAGCCAAGGTCGGGGAATCGGGCCCTACGAGCAGTACTTC; CDR3: CASSQGRGIGPYEQYF
J: TRBJ2-1; V: TRBV18; size: .; D: .; DNA: TGTGCCAGCTCACCAGGGACCTTATCAGCGAATGAGCAGTTCTTC; CDR3: CASSPGTLSANEQFF
J: TRBJ2-1; V: TRBV14; size: .; D: .; DNA: TGTGCCAGCAGCCAAGGGGGAGCCCAACCCTTCAATGAGCAGTTCTTC; CDR3: CASSQGGAQPFNEQFF
J: TRBJ2-2; V: TRBV12-5; size: once; D: TRBD2; DNA: TGTGCTAGTGGACTAGCGGGAGGGGCCGGGGAGCTGTTTTTT; CDR3: CASGLAGGAGELFF
J: TRBJ2-7; V: TRBV28; size: .; D: TRBD1; DNA: TGTGCCAGCAGTTTATCAGGGGGCACCTACGAGCAGTACTTC; CDR3: CASSLSGGTYEQYF
J: TRBJ2-1; V: TRBV7-9; size: .; D: .; DNA: TGTGCCAGCAGCTCGACATGGGGTGGGGATGAGCAGTTCTTC; CDR3: CASSSTWGGDEQFF
J: TRBJ1-2; V: TRBV14; size: .; D: .; DNA: TGTGCCAGCAGTCCCGACACCTACTATGGCTACACCTTC; CDR3: CASSPDTYYGYTF
J: TRBJ2-5; V: TRBV7-2; size: .; D: .; DNA: TGTGCCAGCAGCTTAGTCCCCTCGTGGGGCGAGACCCAGTACTTC; CDR3: CASSLVPSWGETQYF
J: TRBJ1-3; V: TRBV9; size: few; D: .; DNA: TGTGCCAGCCGGAGTAGCTCTGGAAACACCATATATTTT; CDR3: CASRSSSGNTIYF
J: TRBJ1-2; V: TRBV7-8; size: .; D: .; DNA: TGTGCCAGCAGCTTAGAGTTCGCAGGGGCGAACTCCTATGGCTACACCTTC; CDR3: CASSLEFAGANSYGYTF
J: TRBJ2-3; V: TRBV2; size: .; D: .; DNA: TGTGCCAGCAGCGGACCAGTACGGAGCACAGATACGCAGTATTTT; CDR3: CASSGPVRSTDTQYF
J: TRBJ2-7; V: TRBV7-2; size: once; D: .; DNA: TGTGCCAGCAGCTTAGGACCGCTCTACGAGCAGTACTTC; CDR3: CASSLGPLYEQYF
J: TRBJ2-7; V: TRBV28; size: .; D: .; DNA: TGTGCCAGCGGCCGACAGTCCTACGAGCAGTACTTC; CDR3: CASGRQSYEQYF
J: TRBJ2-1; V: TRBV7-5; size: .; D: .; DNA: TGTGCCAGCAGCTTAGCGGGGGCTAGCGGCCATGAGCAGTTCTTC; CDR3: CASSLAGASGHEQFF
J: TRBJ2-3; V: TRBV5-1; size: .; D: TRBD2; DNA: TGCGCCAGCAGCTCGGGAGGGGGTATTGATACGCAGTATTTT; CDR3: CASSSGGGIDTQYF
J: TRBJ1-5; V: TRBV19; size: .; D: .; DNA: TGTGCCAGTAGTTTGATTTCTAGCAATCAGCCCCAGCATTTT; CDR3: CASSLISSNQPQHF
J: TRBJ1-2; V: TRBV5-6; size: .; D: TRBD1; DNA: TGTGCCAGCACCGGGAGGAGGGACAGGGCATATGGCTACACCTTC; CDR3: CASTGRRDRAYGYTF
J: TRBJ2-7; V: TRBV7-2; size: few; D: .; DNA: TGTGCCAGCAGCTTAGGTAGAGGAGCCTACGAGCAGTACTTC; CDR3: CASSLGRGAYEQYF
J: TRBJ2-3; V: TRBV30; size: .; D: TRBD2; DNA: TGTGCCTGGAGTGTACGGCTAGCGGGAGATACGCAGTATTTT; CDR3: CAWSVRLAGDTQYF
J: TRBJ1-5; V: TRBV5-1; size: .; D: .; DNA: TGCGCCAGCAGCTTGGACAATGCGGCTAATCAGCCCCAGCATTTT; CDR3: CASSLDNAANQPQHF
J: TRBJ1-6; V: TRBV25-1; size: .; D: .; DNA: TGTGCCAGCAGTGAGCCCCGGGATTCACCCCTCCACTTT; CDR3: CASSEPRDSPLHF
J: TRBJ1-3; V: TRBV2; size: .; D: .; DNA: TGTGCCAGCAGTGTAATGGGGGGCTCTGGAAACACCATATATTTT; CDR3: CASSVMGGSGNTIYF
J: TRBJ2-2; V: TRBV13; size: many; D: TRBD2; DNA: TGTGCCAGCAGCTCATCACTTGAAGGGACTAGCGGGACTACCGGGGAGCTGTTTTTT; CDR3: CASSSSLEGTSGTTGELFF
J: TRBJ1-3; V: TRBV6-5; size: .; D: .; DNA: TGTGCCAGCAGTTTAGGGGGACCAAGGTACACCATATATTTT; CDR3: CASSLGGPRYTIYF
J: TRBJ1-6; V: TRBV6-1; size: .; D: TRBD1; DNA: TGTGCCAGCAGTGTTGACAGGGTAAATTCACCCCTCCACTTT; CDR3: CASSVDRVNSPLHF
J: TRBJ1-1; V: TRBV28; size: few; D: .; DNA: TGTTCCGCGTTGGCAGGATTGAACACTGAAGCTTTCTTT; CDR3: CSALAGLNTEAFF
J: TRBJ2-7; V: TRBV10-3; size: .; D: TRBD1; DNA: TGTGCCATCAGTGAGACGGGACAGGCGTCGCTAGAGTACTTC; CDR3: CAISETGQASLEYF
J: TRBJ2-3; V: TRBV7-2; size: .; D: .; DNA: TGTGCCAGCAGCCCCCACCAAGGGGGGGTGGATACGCAGTATTTT; CDR3: CASSPHQGGVDTQYF
J: TRBJ2-1; V: TRBV10-3; size: .; D: .; DNA: TGTGCCATCAGTGAGGTACAGACCTACAATGAGCAGTTCTTC; CDR3: CAISEVQTYNEQFF
J: TRBJ2-7; V: TRBV30; size: once; D: .; DNA: TGTGCCTGGAGTGTACGTCGGGTGCGGTCCTACGAGCAGTACTTC; CDR3: CAWSVRRVRSYEQYF